The entry below gives a single TCR beta chain sequence along with its context. The antigen is not known. This record belongs to a study of T cell repertoires in cytomegalovirus infection. Across the study: CMV infection together with matching HLA type was indicated by public TCR beta signatures.

The CDR3 length is 16 residues. Looked up from germline, CDR1 is SGHRS and CDR2 is YFSETQ. V shed 3 bases and J 4 bases; nucleotides not matched to a gene: 10. TCRdb passed the reads through MiXCR, listing each CDR3 protein once. The sample yields around 750,000 distinct CDR3 sequences, less than 35% seen once. This chain links TRBV5-1 with TRBJ2-5, with 9 bases fitting TRBD1. The sample here was cultured CD8+ T cells from PBMCs, taken from culture after CMV antigen stimulation. The clonotype originates from a human donor in good health (CMV status not recorded). Some clones in this sample may be carry-over from other donors' samples. CDR3 sequence reads: CASSSTLPGQGETQYF. The DNA of the CDR3 is TGCGCCAGCAGCTCCACTCTACCGGGACAGGGAGAGACCCAGTACTTC.